A selection of T cell receptor beta chains follows, all from one sample in a study of graft-versus-host responses after intestinal transplantation. Their specific antigens are unknown. Only in-frame clones appear in the TCRdb table, and some are missing; sequencing was by immunoSEQ multiplex PCR. Seen here are tens of thousands of clones, around 94% observed once, and the top ten hold around 0.2%. The sample in question was unstimulated CD4+ T cells sorted from spleen or lymph node cells, obtained before transplant. The receptors were gathered from a human donor who was the organ donor for an intestinal transplant. Each CDR3 is given with its conserved first and last residue. Expanded clones are given a class, and other clones once, few, many or no size at all.

V | size | CDR3
TRBV11-2 | . | CASSPRVTYNEQFF
TRBV19 | . | CASSVTGVSSGANVLTF
TRBV20-1 | . | CSATWEGVQFF
TRBV30 | . | CAWSGFGTDTQYF
TRBV6-1 | . | CASSELSRDSNQPQHF
TRBV7-8 | once | CASSLVWGWGQPQHF
TRBV4-3 | . | CASSQGPNSYEQYF
TRBV19 | . | CASSRQRYSNQPQHF
TRBV19 | . | CASSIGGSGANVLTF
TRBV30 | . | CAWSDRQGGSYNSPLHF
TRBV10-2 | . | CAMPPPGNEQFF
TRBV5-4 | . | CASSPHPPGSNTGELFF
TRBV7-8 | . | CASSLGGFDYGYTF
TRBV18 | . | CASSPRASSYEQYF
TRBV6-1 | few | CASSVRGSSGANVLTF
TRBV6-5 | . | CASSYGRELVNSPLHF
TRBV7-9 | . | CASSWGNTEAFF
TRBV5-1 | . | CASSADGSPYEQYF
TRBV9 | . | CASSLNGGNYNEQFF
TRBV9 | . | CASSLSPYWDTNEAFF
TRBV28 | . | CASSLSRLFSDSNQPQHF
TRBV10-1 | . | CASSEIGVPGELFF
TRBV10-2 | . | CAGGTRSSYEQYF
TRBV5-1 | . | CASSFSGTGNEQYF
TRBV7-2 | . | CASSLISVSLNTGELFF
TRBV4-2 | . | CASSPVILVSGGGYNEQFF
TRBV28 | . | CASRPSGGLLASPLYSNQPQHF
TRBV7-2 | . | CASSLWDTSFGYTF
TRBV18 | . | CASSPPNGASGNTIYF
TRBV4-1 | . | CASSQVTGGHRGGTDTQYF
TRBV5-1 | . | CASSLASGGRTDTQYF
TRBV7-9 | . | CVSSLAGGYNEQFF
TRBV9 | . | CASSVVASGTDTQYF
TRBV2 | . | CASSGDSRSYTF
TRBV20-1 | once | CSAPMAGKQYF
TRBV9 | . | CASSPSTGRETQYF
TRBV4-1 | . | CASSQLQQSKGQYF
TRBV5-1 | . | CASSRRTGGSYEQYF
TRBV11-2 | . | CASSLGDRGSQPQHF
TRBV18 | . | CASSQRDRHYGYTF
TRBV11-3 | . | CASSPGMRKGETQYF